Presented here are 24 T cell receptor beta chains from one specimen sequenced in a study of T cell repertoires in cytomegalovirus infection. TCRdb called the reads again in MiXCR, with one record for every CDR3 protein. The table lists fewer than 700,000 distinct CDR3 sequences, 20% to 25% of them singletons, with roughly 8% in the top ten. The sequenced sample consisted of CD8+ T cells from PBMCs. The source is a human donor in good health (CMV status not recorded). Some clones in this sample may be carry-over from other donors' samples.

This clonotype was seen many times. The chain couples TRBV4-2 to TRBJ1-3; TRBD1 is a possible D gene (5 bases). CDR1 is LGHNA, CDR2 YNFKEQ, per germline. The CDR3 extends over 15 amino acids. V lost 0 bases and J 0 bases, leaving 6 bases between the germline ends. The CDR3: CASSQDRDSGNTIYF. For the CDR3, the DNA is TGTGCCAGCAGCCAAGACAGGGACTCTGGAAACACCATATATTTT.

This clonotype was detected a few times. The CDR3 nucleotides are TGTGCCAGCAGCGACAGCCCCGCGGGGAACACTGAAGCTTTCTTT. The encoded protein is CASSDSPAGNTEAFF. This chain connects TRBV6-5 to TRBJ1-1, with a weak D call TRBD1 (5 bases). The germline gives CDR1 MNHEY, CDR2 SVGAGI. V lost 6 bases, J lost 1 base, and 15 bases lay in between. The CDR3 is 15 residues long.

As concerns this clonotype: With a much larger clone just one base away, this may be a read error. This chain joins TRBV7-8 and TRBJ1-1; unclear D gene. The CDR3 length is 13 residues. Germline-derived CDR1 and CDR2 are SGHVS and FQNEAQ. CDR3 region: CVSSFGGSTEAFF. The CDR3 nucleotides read TGTGTCAGCAGCTTTGGAGGGAGCACTGAAGCTTTCTTT.

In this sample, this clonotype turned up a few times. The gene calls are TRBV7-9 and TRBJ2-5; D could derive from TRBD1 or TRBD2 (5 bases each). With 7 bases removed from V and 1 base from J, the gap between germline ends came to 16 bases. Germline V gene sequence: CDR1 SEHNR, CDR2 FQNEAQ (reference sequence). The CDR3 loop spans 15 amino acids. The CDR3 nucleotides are TGTGCCAGCAACCACCGCGAGGGGCGCCAAGAGACCCAGTACTTC. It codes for CASNHREGRQETQYF.

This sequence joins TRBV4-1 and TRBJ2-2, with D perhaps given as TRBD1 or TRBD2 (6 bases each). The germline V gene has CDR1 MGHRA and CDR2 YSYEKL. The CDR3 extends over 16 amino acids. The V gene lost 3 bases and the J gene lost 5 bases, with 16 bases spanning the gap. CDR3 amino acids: CASSQSSGGLTGELFF. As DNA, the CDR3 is TGCGCCAGCAGCCAGTCCTCCGGGGGCCTAACCGGGGAGCTGTTTTTT.

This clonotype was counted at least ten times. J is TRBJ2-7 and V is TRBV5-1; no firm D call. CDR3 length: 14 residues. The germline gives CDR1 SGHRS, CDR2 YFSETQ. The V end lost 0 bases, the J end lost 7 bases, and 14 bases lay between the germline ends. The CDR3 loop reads CASSLAGSQREQYF. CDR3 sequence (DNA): TGCGCCAGCAGCTTGGCAGGCAGCCAGAGGGAGCAGTACTTC.

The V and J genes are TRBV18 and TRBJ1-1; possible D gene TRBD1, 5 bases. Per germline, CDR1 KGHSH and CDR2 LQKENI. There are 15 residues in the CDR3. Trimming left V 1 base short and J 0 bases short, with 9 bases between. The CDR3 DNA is TGTGCCAGCTCACCACGGTCAGGGATGAACACTGAAGCTTTCTTT. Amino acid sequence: CASSPRSGMNTEAFF.

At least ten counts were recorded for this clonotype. DNA for the CDR3: TGCGCCAGCAGCCAAGGGGGGTACGAGCAGTACTTC. Its protein is CASSQGGYEQYF. The chain has TRBV4-1 and TRBJ2-7, with D perhaps matching TRBD1 or TRBD2 (5 bases each). Trimming left V 1 base short and J 4 bases short, with 5 bases between. CDR1 and CDR2 (germline): MGHRA, YSYEKL. This CDR3 is built from 12 residues.

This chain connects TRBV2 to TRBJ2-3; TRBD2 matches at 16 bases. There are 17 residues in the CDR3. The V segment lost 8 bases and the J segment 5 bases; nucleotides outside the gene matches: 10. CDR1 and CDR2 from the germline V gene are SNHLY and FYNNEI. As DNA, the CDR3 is TGTGCCAGCCCCCGAGGGACTAGCGGGGGGGACGTAGATACGCAGTATTTT. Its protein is CASPRGTSGGDVDTQYF. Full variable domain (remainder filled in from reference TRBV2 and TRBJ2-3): EPEVTQTPSHQVTQMGQEVILRCVPISNHLYFYWYRQILGQKVEFLVSFYNNEISEKSEIFDDQFSVERPDGSNFTLKIRSTKLEDSAMYFCASPRGTSGGDVDTQYFGPGTRLTVL.

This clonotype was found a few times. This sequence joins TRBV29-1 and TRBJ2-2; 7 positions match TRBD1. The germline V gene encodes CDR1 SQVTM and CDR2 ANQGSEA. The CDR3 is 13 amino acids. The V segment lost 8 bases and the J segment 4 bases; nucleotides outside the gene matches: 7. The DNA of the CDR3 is TGCAGCTTTAGGGACAGCTTCACCGGGGAGCTGTTTTTT. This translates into CSFRDSFTGELFF.

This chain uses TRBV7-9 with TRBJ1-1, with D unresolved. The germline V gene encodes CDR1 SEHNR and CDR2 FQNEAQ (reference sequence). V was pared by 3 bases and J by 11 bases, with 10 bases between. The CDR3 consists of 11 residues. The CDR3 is CASSFTDWAFF. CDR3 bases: TGTGCCAGCAGCTTTACGGACTGGGCTTTCTTT.

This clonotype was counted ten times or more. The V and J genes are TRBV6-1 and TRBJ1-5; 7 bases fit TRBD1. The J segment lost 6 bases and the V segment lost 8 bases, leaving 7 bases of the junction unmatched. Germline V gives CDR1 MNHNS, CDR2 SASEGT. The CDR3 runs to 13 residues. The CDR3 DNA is TGTGCCAGCGGTAGACAGGGTTTTCAGCCCCAGCATTTT. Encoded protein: CASGRQGFQPQHF.

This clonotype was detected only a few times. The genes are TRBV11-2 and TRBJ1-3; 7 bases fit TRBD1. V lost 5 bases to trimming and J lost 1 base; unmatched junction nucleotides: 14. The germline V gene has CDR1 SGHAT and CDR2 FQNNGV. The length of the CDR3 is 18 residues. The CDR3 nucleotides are TGTGCCAGCAGCCCCCGGTGGGGACAGCAGTCATCTGGAAACACCATATATTTT. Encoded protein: CASSPRWGQQSSGNTIYF.

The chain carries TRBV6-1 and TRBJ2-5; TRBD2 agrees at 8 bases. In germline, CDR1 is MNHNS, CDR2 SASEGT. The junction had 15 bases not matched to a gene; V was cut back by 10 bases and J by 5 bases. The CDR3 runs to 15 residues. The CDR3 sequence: CAIQISGEAAETQYF. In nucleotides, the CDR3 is TGTGCCATCCAAATTAGCGGGGAGGCAGCCGAGACCCAGTACTTC.

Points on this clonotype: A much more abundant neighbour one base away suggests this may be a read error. The CDR3 spells CASGVDRRTYGYTF. CDR3 nucleotides: TGTGCCAGCGGCGTTGACAGGCGGACCTATGGCTACACCTTC. The chain combines TRBV7-8 with TRBJ1-2, with a weak D call TRBD1 (6 bases). Deletions cut 8 bases from V and 4 bases from J, with 17 bases between. The CDR3 spans 14 residues. Germline V gene sequence: CDR1 SGHVS, CDR2 FQNEAQ.

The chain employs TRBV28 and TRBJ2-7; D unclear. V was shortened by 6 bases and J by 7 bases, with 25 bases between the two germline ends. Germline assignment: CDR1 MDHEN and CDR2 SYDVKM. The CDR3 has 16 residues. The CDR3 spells CASSTPDMRRVGEQYV. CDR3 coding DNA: TGTGCCAGCAGCACCCCAGACATGCGACGTGTGGGGGAGCAGTACGTC.

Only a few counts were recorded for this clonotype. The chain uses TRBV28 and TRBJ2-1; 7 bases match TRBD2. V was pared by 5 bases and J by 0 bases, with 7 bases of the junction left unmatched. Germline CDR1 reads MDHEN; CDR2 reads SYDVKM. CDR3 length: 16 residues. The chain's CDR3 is CASSPSGRDSYNEQFF. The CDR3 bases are TGTGCCAGCAGTCCCAGTGGGAGGGACTCCTACAATGAGCAGTTCTTC.

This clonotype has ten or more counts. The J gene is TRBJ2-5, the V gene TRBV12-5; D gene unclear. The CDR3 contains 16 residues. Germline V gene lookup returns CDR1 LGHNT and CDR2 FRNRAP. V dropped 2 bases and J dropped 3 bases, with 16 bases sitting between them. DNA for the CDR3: TGTGCTAGTGGTTTGTCAGACAACCGCCCAGAAGAGACCCAGTACTTC. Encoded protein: CASGLSDNRPEETQYF.

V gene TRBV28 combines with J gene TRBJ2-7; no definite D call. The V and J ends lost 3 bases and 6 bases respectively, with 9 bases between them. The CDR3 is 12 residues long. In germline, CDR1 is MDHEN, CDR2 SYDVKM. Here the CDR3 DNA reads TGTGCCAGCAGTTTCGGGTGGGGCGAGCAGTACGTC. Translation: CASSFGWGEQYV.

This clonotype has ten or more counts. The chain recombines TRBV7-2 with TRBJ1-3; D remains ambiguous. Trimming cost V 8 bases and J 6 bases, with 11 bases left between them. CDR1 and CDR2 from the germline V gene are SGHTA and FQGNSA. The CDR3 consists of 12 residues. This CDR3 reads CASGLSLNTIYF. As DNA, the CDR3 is TGTGCCAGCGGACTCTCCTTAAACACCATATATTTT.

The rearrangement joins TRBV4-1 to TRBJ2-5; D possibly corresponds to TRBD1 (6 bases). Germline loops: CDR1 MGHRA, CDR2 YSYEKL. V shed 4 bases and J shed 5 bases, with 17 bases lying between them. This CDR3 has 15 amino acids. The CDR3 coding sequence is TGCGCCAGCAGCCTACTACCGGGACATTCGGAGACCCAGTACTTC. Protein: CASSLLPGHSETQYF.

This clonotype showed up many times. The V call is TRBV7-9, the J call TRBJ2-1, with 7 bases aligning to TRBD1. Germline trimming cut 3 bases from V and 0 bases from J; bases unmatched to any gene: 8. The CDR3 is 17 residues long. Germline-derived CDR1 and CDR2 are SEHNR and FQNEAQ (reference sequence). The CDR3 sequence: CASSFTGALSSYNEQFF. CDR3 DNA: TGTGCCAGCAGCTTTACAGGGGCGCTGAGCTCCTACAATGAGCAGTTCTTC.

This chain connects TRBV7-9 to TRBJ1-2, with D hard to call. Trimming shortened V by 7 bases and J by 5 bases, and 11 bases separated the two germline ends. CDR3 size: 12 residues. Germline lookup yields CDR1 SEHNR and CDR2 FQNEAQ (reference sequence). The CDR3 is CASTSEWYGYTF. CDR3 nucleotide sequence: TGTGCCAGCACCTCGGAATGGTATGGCTACACCTTC.

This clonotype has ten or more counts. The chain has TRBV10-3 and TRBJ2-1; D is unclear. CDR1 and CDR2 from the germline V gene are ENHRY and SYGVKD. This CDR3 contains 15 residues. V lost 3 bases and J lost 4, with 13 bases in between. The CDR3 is CAISDSYNPYNEQFF. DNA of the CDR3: TGTGCCATCAGTGATTCTTACAACCCTTACAATGAGCAGTTCTTC.